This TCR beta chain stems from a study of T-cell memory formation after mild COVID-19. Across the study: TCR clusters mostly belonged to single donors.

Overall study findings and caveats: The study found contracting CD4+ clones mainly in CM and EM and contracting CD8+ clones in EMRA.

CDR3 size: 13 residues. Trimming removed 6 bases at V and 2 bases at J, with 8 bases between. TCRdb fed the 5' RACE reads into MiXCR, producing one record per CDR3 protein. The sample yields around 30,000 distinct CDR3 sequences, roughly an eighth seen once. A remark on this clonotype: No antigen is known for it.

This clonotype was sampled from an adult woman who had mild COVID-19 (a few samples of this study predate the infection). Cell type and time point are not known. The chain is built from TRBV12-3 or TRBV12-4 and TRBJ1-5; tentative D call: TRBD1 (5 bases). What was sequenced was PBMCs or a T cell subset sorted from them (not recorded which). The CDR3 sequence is CASSRDRNQPQHF. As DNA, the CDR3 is TGTGCCAGCAGCAGGGACCGCAATCAGCCCCAGCATTTT.